This T cell receptor beta chain originates from a study of T cells after yellow fever vaccination. 5'RACE template switching generated TCR cDNA, adding a universal primer site and UMIs. In TCRdb, the 5' RACE reads were re-called with MiXCR into one record per CDR3 protein. The table has about 310,000 distinct CDR3 sequences, 3% to 4.5% seen once; the top ten hold around a quarter. This clonotype has ten or more counts. The germline V gene encodes CDR1 SGHTA and CDR2 FQGNSA. This CDR3 has 12 amino acids. V shed 1 base and J 11 bases; nucleotides not matched to a gene: 4. Sequencing used PBMCs, obtained on the day of the yellow fever booster vaccination. V gene TRBV7-2 combines with J gene TRBJ1-1; TRBD1 matches 7 bases. The TCR originated in a man younger than 30 who received the YFV17D yellow fever vaccine. The DNA for the CDR3 is TGTGCCAGCAGCTTAGGCCCACAGGGGGCTTTCTTT. Its protein product is CASSLGPQGAFF.